The TCR beta chain under discussion was sequenced for a study of blood T cell repertoires in COVID-19. The wider study: COVID-19 samples, acute and convalescent, were from the United States, Italy and Spain. Sample material is recorded as cDNA or gDNA derived from T cells, B-cell-depleted T cells, or PBMCs.

How the authors handled the data: Scientists estimated how many nucleated cells there were by amplifying reference gene primers. TCRdb's table, derived via immunoSEQ multiplex PCR, lists solely in-frame clones and lacks some. That table furnishes V, J and clone size, whereas the DNA furnished D and trimming. The profile covers 50,000 to 60,000 clones, with 90% appearing a single time and roughly 6.4% taken by the ten largest. The length of the CDR3 is 14 residues. Germline V gene sequence: CDR1 SGDLS, CDR2 YYNGEE. V was clipped by 3 bases and J by 1 base, with 10 bases between them. The sample consisted of peripheral blood. This receptor was obtained from a man aged 40-50 years with acute or convalescent COVID-19. The genes are TRBV9 and TRBJ1-2; no firm D call. The CDR3 loop reads CASSGGAINYGYTF. The CDR3 DNA reads TGTGCCAGCAGCGGGGGAGCTATTAACTATGGCTACACCTTC.